The rows below give T cell receptor beta chains drawn from one sample of a study of blood T cell repertoires in COVID-19. Libraries were prepared by immunoSEQ multiplex PCR; TCRdb keeps only in-frame clonotypes and omits some of them. The sample has tens of thousands of clones, around four fifths seen once; the top ten hold 15%. Sequenced material: peripheral blood. The receptors originated from a man at least 80 years old with acute or convalescent COVID-19. Both conserved end residues are part of each CDR3. The D gene is left open where the match is weak. For some rows the clone size is stated as once, few or many, or as a class when expanded; others skip it.

V: TRBV19
size: -
J: TRBJ1-4
D: -
CDR3: CATQGREDEKLFF
DNA: TGTGCCACCCAGGGAAGGGAAGATGAAAAACTGTTTTTT

V: TRBV3-1/TRBV3-2
size: -
J: TRBJ1-4
D: -
CDR3: CASSSQGREKLFF
DNA: TGTGCCAGCAGTTCGCAGGGTCGGGAAAAACTGTTTTTT

V: TRBV6-6
size: -
J: TRBJ1-4
D: TRBD1
CDR3: CASGGQGNSDEKLFF
DNA: TGTGCCAGCGGGGGACAGGGGAATTCGGATGAAAAACTGTTTTTT

V: TRBV7-9
size: -
J: TRBJ1-1
D: -
CDR3: CASRSGVTEAFF
DNA: TGTGCCAGCCGCTCCGGAGTTACTGAAGCTTTCTTT

V: TRBV5-5
size: -
J: TRBJ1-2
D: -
CDR3: CASSRPGFYGYTF
DNA: TGTGCCAGCAGCCGTCCGGGATTTTATGGCTACACCTTC

V: TRBV2
size: once
J: TRBJ1-3
D: TRBD1
CDR3: CASSPGTGGNTIYF
DNA: TGTGCCAGCAGTCCCGGGACAGGAGGAAACACCATATATTTT

V: TRBV4-1
size: few
J: TRBJ2-3
D: -
CDR3: CASSQDRVGPVTDTQYF
DNA: TGCGCCAGCAGCCAAGATCGAGTGGGCCCAGTCACAGATACGCAGTATTTT

V: TRBV2
size: -
J: TRBJ1-3
D: TRBD1
CDR3: CASRFPRDRAGNTIYF
DNA: TGTGCCAGCAGGTTTCCCCGGGACAGGGCCGGAAACACCATATATTTT

V: TRBV4-1
size: -
J: TRBJ2-6
D: -
CDR3: CASTPRQLSGANVLTF
DNA: TGCGCCAGCACGCCTCGACAGCTCTCTGGGGCCAACGTCCTGACTTTC

V: TRBV5-1
size: -
J: TRBJ2-1
D: -
CDR3: CASSLGQISYNEQFF
DNA: TGCGCCAGCAGCTTGGGGCAGATATCCTACAATGAGCAGTTCTTC

V: TRBV15
size: -
J: TRBJ2-7
D: -
CDR3: CATSRRGAYEQYF
DNA: TGTGCCACCAGCCGGCGGGGAGCCTACGAGCAGTACTTC

V: TRBV18
size: -
J: TRBJ1-2
D: -
CDR3: CASSPDPENYGYTF
DNA: TGTGCCAGCTCACCAGATCCGGAGAACTATGGCTACACCTTC

V: TRBV30
size: -
J: TRBJ2-7
D: -
CDR3: CAWSVLGGDEQYF
DNA: TGTGCCTGGAGTGTACTAGGGGGTGACGAGCAGTACTTC

V: TRBV7-9
size: -
J: TRBJ2-5
D: TRBD2
CDR3: CASSFGLAGEETQYF
DNA: TGTGCCAGCAGCTTCGGACTAGCGGGGGAAGAGACCCAGTACTTC

V: TRBV5-4
size: -
J: TRBJ2-5
D: -
CDR3: CASSAGQQETQYF
DNA: TGTGCCAGCAGCGCGGGCCAGCAAGAGACCCAGTACTTC

V: TRBV28
size: once
J: TRBJ1-2
D: -
CDR3: CASSSFNYGYTF
DNA: TGTGCCAGCAGTTCTTTTAACTATGGCTACACCTTC

V: TRBV3-1/TRBV3-2
size: -
J: TRBJ2-7
D: -
CDR3: CASSQQTGSSYEQYF
DNA: TGTGCCAGCAGCCAACAAACAGGGAGCTCCTACGAGCAGTACTTC

V: TRBV6-5
size: -
J: TRBJ2-3
D: -
CDR3: CASSLQGPDTQYF
DNA: TGTGCCAGCAGTTTACAGGGTCCAGATACGCAGTATTTT

V: TRBV6-1
size: once
J: TRBJ1-4
D: TRBD1
CDR3: CASSGRGRSTNEKLFF
DNA: TGTGCCAGCAGTGGCAGGGGGCGATCAACTAATGAAAAACTGTTTTTT

V: TRBV19
size: -
J: TRBJ1-5
D: -
CDR3: CASSAQGMVGNQPQHF
DNA: TGTGCCAGTAGTGCCCAGGGAATGGTTGGCAATCAGCCCCAGCATTTT

V: TRBV2
size: -
J: TRBJ1-4
D: -
CDR3: CASRADYNEKLFF
DNA: TGTGCCAGCAGGGCAGACTATAATGAAAAACTGTTTTTT

V: TRBV12-3/TRBV12-4
size: -
J: TRBJ1-2
D: -
CDR3: CASSPDSNYGYTF
DNA: TGTGCCAGCAGTCCGGACAGTAACTATGGCTACACCTTC

V: TRBV6-1
size: -
J: TRBJ1-1
D: TRBD1
CDR3: CASSENIPGTGDEAFF
DNA: TGTGCCAGCAGTGAGAACATCCCCGGGACAGGGGATGAAGCTTTCTTT

V: TRBV7-3
size: -
J: TRBJ1-2
D: -
CDR3: CASQKVQGDVYTF
DNA: TGTGCCAGTCAAAAAGTGCAGGGCGACGTCTACACCTTC

V: TRBV5-1
size: -
J: TRBJ2-7
D: TRBD1
CDR3: CASSGGGTGYDEQYF
DNA: TGCGCCAGCAGCGGGGGTGGGACAGGGTATGACGAGCAGTACTTC

V: TRBV1
size: -
J: TRBJ1-5
D: -
CDR3: CTSSHPDRGGQPQHF
DNA: TGCACCAGCAGCCATCCTGACAGGGGCGGTCAGCCCCAGCATTTT

V: TRBV7-3
size: -
J: TRBJ2-3
D: TRBD2
CDR3: CASSPGLAGGLNADTQYF
DNA: TGTGCCAGCAGCCCGGGACTAGCGGGGGGCCTGAATGCAGATACGCAGTATTTT

V: TRBV6-6
size: once
J: TRBJ1-3
D: TRBD1
CDR3: CASSYPQGAVGNTIYF
DNA: TGTGCCAGCAGTTACCCACAGGGGGCCGTTGGAAACACCATATATTTT

V: TRBV9
size: -
J: TRBJ1-2
D: -
CDR3: CASSSRSLHLNYGYTF
DNA: TGTGCCAGCAGCTCCCGATCATTACATTTAAACTATGGCTACACCTTC

V: TRBV7-8
size: -
J: TRBJ2-5
D: TRBD2
CDR3: CASSRTGTSFETQYF
DNA: TGTGCCAGCAGCCGTACCGGGACTAGCTTCGAGACCCAGTACTTC

V: TRBV7-9
size: few
J: TRBJ1-2
D: TRBD1
CDR3: CASSLDRTTYGYTF
DNA: TGTGCCAGCAGCTTGGACAGGACTACGTATGGCTACACCTTC

V: TRBV7-2
size: -
J: TRBJ1-5
D: TRBD1
CDR3: CASSPWTGEQPQHF
DNA: TGTGCCAGCAGTCCCTGGACAGGGGAACAGCCCCAGCATTTT

V: TRBV12-5
size: -
J: TRBJ2-7
D: -
CDR3: CASGSPTSQYF
DNA: TGTGCTAGTGGTTCCCCGACTAGTCAGTACTTC

V: TRBV2
size: -
J: TRBJ1-5
D: TRBD1
CDR3: CASSQTGANQPQHF
DNA: TGTGCCAGCAGCCAGACAGGGGCTAATCAGCCCCAGCATTTT

V: TRBV5-4
size: -
J: TRBJ2-5
D: TRBD2
CDR3: CASSIGTSGGARRGETQYF
DNA: TGTGCCAGCAGCATCGGGACTAGCGGGGGGGCCAGGAGAGGAGAGACCCAGTACTTC